This TCR beta chain was captured by sequencing in a study of blood T cell repertoires in COVID-19 (dated by TCRdb to between 2020 and 2021). About the investigation overall: Collaborator samples came from the United States, Italy and Spain and covered acute and convalescent phases of COVID-19. The material from the prospective study consisted of cDNA or gDNA derived from T cells, B-cell-depleted T cells, or PBMCs. Subjects who had been exposed to COVID-19, were actively infected with it, or had recovered from it provided the deeply sampled blood TCRbeta repertoires that made up the dataset. A freely available public database, intended as a resource for researchers studying the immune response to SARS-CoV-2, is where the repertoires were released. The samples were drawn from the first 160 participants of the ongoing ImmuneRACE study and from over a thousand subjects provided by 6 global collaborators. Nearly every sample came with metadata listing a de-identified subject ID, COVID-19 status, age in years and sex. Where HLA class I and class II types were available, the types were taken from metadata supplied by the sample provider, not from assay-based typing. Overall study outcomes, separate from this receptor: The amount of clinical and demographic metadata varied by source and participant and was provided uncurated.

Participants in the prospective study were aged roughly 18 to 90 years, lived in under 30 United States geographic areas, and enrolled through a virtual design. Cohort assignment in the prospective study relied on participant-reported clinical history from a screening survey and a study questionnaire. Recovered participants in ImmuneRACE Cohort 3 were defined by two consecutive negative NP/OP PCR tests, clearance by a healthcare professional, or resolution of symptoms. In the prospective study, mobile phlebotomists collected whole blood, serum and a nasopharyngeal or oropharyngeal swab from each participant. Participants in the prospective study had the option to provide additional blood draws and questionnaires over a 2-month period. Before DNA extraction, blood samples from the prospective study were shipped at room temperature or frozen. About this clone itself: What this receptor recognizes is not known. Base qualities are not at hand, and no much larger clone is one base apart.

TCRbeta CDR3 regions were amplified from genomic DNA by means of the immunoSEQ Assay, a bias-controlled multiplex PCR. On the study's bioinformatics: Nucleated cell counts per sample were estimated from amplification of reference gene primers within the assay. To quantify the absolute abundance of each unique TCRbeta CDR3 rearrangement, sequence reads were collapsed and filtered. For each sample, productive Simpson clonality was calculated as the square root of Simpson's diversity index over productive rearrangements. The table comes from immuneACCESS by way of TCRdb, which keeps in-frame sequences with V and J called. Part of the clones is missing from these tables; in studies checked, under half for an unresolved V gene and the rest for unknown reasons. From that table come the V and J calls and clone size; the DNA was used to work out D and trimming. The sample table lists approximately 380,000 clones, around 89% of them with a count of one. The top ten constitute roughly 1.2% of the sample.

The CDR3 runs 12 residues from the cysteine to the phenylalanine. Just CDR3 DNA is preserved here, 36 bases in frame from base 1. CDR1 and CDR2 are drawn from the germline V gene: SGDLS, YYNGEE. V is cut by 4 bases and J by 8 bases, and the space between the germline ends is 10 bases. The specimen was PBMCs or T cells enriched from blood (not recorded which). The receptor was derived from a woman younger than 30 who had recovered from COVID-19. The rearrangement combines TRBV9 with TRBJ1-3; the D segment cannot be called with confidence. The DNA sequence is as follows: TGTGCCAGCAGCCCAGGATTAGACACCATATATTTT. Its protein reads: CASSPGLDTIYF.